This paragraph reports one T cell receptor (beta chain). Its antigen is currently unknown. This sample stems from a study of T cell repertoires in ileal Crohn's disease. Background on the study: Operated complications were stricturing disease (around 61%) and penetrating disease (approximately 39%). Study-level findings and limits: Mucosal expansions were suggested to be mainly CD8 T cells. Clonality above 26.8% at surgery always came with endoscopic recurrence.

This table comes from immunoSEQ multiplex PCR, and its TCRdb copy is limited to in-frame clones, with some not included. This table holds under 5,500 clones, under 75% found once. CDR1 is SGHAT, CDR2 FQNNGV, per germline. The CDR3 has 15 amino acids. V was cut by 0 bases and J by 2 bases, with 11 bases left in between. V and J are TRBV11-2 and TRBJ2-7; D not certain. This TCR derives from an adult with Crohn's disease. Input material: ileal tissue. CDR3 nucleotides: TGTGCCAGCAGCTTAGACTCCGGTCTCACCTACGAGCAGTACTTC. Its translation: CASSLDSGLTYEQYF.